This TCR beta chain was identified during a study of identical twins listed by TCRdb under 2016. General notes on the study: The study deep-sequenced TCR alpha and beta repertoires from monozygotic twins, unrelated adults of various ages and cord blood to test whether fetal clonotypes persist. To rule out contamination, the twin experiments were replicated at different times with different library preparation protocols.

This clonotype was found many times. Its antigen has not been determined. Base qualities are missing; no much larger clone stands one base away. Spanning cysteine to phenylalanine, the CDR3 consists of 14 amino acids. Only the CDR3 part of the read is kept: 42 bases, read in frame from the first base. The germline ends are 8 bases apart after V is trimmed by 2 bases and J by 2 bases. The germline V gene (reference sequence) gives CDR1 as LGHDT and CDR2 as YNNKEL. Library preparation used 5' RACE. For sequencing, an Illumina HiSeq 2000 was employed. A universal primer binding site was added through template switching, and the final cDNA carried a unique molecular identifier so that TCR cDNA molecules could be counted accurately. First-strand cDNA for TCR alpha and beta chains was synthesized from specific primers in the conserved constant-segment region. To control for contamination, each cDNA library was double barcoded with a SMART-Mk sample barcode plus Illumina barcodes. TruSeq adapter sequences, together with Illumina sample barcodes, were added in two successive PCR steps. The TCR alpha and beta cDNA libraries were sequenced on the Illumina HiSeq platform using custom primers. Concerning the study's data processing: Raw reads were processed with MiGEC to extract unique molecular identifiers, and MiXCR was used to determine CDR3 positions. For each individual, recombination models were inferred using an EM algorithm with the repgenHMM and IGoR tools. The tcR package in R was used for shared clonotype analysis, with sharing normalized by the product of cloneset sizes. To study raw recombination free of thymic and clonal selection effects, out-of-frame nonproductive sequences were analyzed. Through fastp at Q25 and MiXCR, TCRdb rebuilt clones from the public reads, retaining in-frame beta chains. Duplicate CDR3 protein sequences are folded into a single record with the most common DNA and genes. Here the V and J calls rest on TCRdb's processing, not on the authors' analysis. This sample has some 1,700,000 distinct CDR3 sequences in its table, and around a third of those were observed once. The ten largest account for around 0.25% of the sample.

Every donor in the study was a healthy Caucasian. What the research found in general, with its limitations: A weaker excess of twin sharing was found in beta out-of-frame sequences because the signal-to-noise ratio was lowered by fewer shared sequences. Compared with coincidental sharing between unrelated individuals, out-of-frame TCR alpha sequences shared between twins showed an excess of sequences with low generation probability. Because the same donors could not be followed over many years, the conclusions depended on cross-sectional statistical analysis. Zero-insertion analyses could be partly confounded by invariant T cells such as MAIT and iNKT, though diverse VJ usage argued against such confounding for most clonotypes. Abundant cord blood beta clonotypes had fewer insertions, young adult naive repertoires showed a similar but weaker trend, and memory repertoires showed no such trend. In monozygotic twins, recombination models systematically underestimated out-of-frame TCR alpha sharing, but the models matched the sharing seen between unrelated individuals.

Rearrangement joined TRBV3-1 to TRBJ2-3; the D gene identity is not certain. The sequence was collected from a newborn girl in good health. What was sequenced was cord blood. CDR3 loop: CASSQRPHTDTQYF. In nucleotide form, the sequence is TGTGCCAGCAGCCAAAGGCCCCACACAGATACGCAGTATTTT.